These T cell receptor beta chains were read from a single sample in a study of cytomegalovirus exposure and HLA in healthy donors. The protocol was immunoSEQ multiplex PCR, while the TCRdb copy is restricted to in-frame clones and leaves out a portion. This table lists some 150,000 clones. Material for sequencing was PBMCs. The source of these receptors is a man aged 35 to 55 in good health and CMV-seronegative. CDR3s include the opening cysteine and the closing phenylalanine or tryptophan. D genes are given only for firm matches.

V: TRBV6-5
J: TRBJ1-6
D: TRBD1
CDR3: CASMRTGPNSPLHF
DNA: TGTGCCAGCATGCGGACAGGCCCTAATTCACCCCTCCACTTT

V: TRBV5-1
J: TRBJ1-3
D: .
CDR3: CASSWEGSGNTIYF
DNA: TGCGCCAGCAGCTGGGAGGGCTCTGGAAACACCATATATTTT

V: TRBV7-9
J: TRBJ1-2
D: .
CDR3: CASSPDSNYGYTF
DNA: TGTGCCAGCAGCCCAGACAGTAACTATGGCTACACCTTC

V: TRBV10-3
J: TRBJ2-7
D: .
CDR3: CAISGDNLYEQYF
DNA: TGTGCCATCAGTGGGGACAATCTCTACGAGCAGTACTTC

V: TRBV7-9
J: TRBJ1-1
D: .
CDR3: CASSTEGGGENTEAFF
DNA: TGTGCCAGCAGCACGGAGGGCGGTGGGGAGAACACTGAAGCTTTCTTT

V: TRBV19
J: TRBJ2-7
D: TRBD1
CDR3: CASSTGTGSYEQYF
DNA: TGTGCCAGTAGTACCGGGACAGGGTCATACGAGCAGTACTTC

V: TRBV19
J: TRBJ1-1
D: .
CDR3: CASFGSTEAFF
DNA: TGTGCCAGTTTTGGGAGCACTGAAGCTTTCTTT

V: TRBV7-8
J: TRBJ1-5
D: TRBD1
CDR3: CASSMDRTYQPQHF
DNA: TGTGCCAGCAGCATGGACAGGACATATCAGCCCCAGCATTTT

V: TRBV7-2
J: TRBJ1-1
D: .
CDR3: CASSTVLEAFF
DNA: TGTGCCAGCAGCACAGTTCTTGAAGCTTTCTTT

V: TRBV10-3
J: TRBJ2-2
D: TRBD1
CDR3: CAVRQGSAGELFF
DNA: TGTGCCGTTAGACAGGGCTCGGCCGGGGAGCTGTTTTTT

V: TRBV7-9
J: TRBJ1-4
D: .
CDR3: CASSRSFGGNEKLFF
DNA: TGTGCCAGCAGCCGAAGCTTCGGGGGAAATGAAAAACTGTTTTTT

V: TRBV7-2
J: TRBJ1-6
D: TRBD1
CDR3: CASTPDRQSPLHF
DNA: TGTGCCAGCACCCCGGACAGGCAATCACCCCTCCACTTT

V: TRBV5-4
J: TRBJ1-6
D: .
CDR3: CASSGQNNSPLHF
DNA: TGTGCCAGCAGCGGACAGAATAATTCACCCCTCCACTTT

V: TRBV4-2
J: TRBJ2-2
D: .
CDR3: CASSQESPGNGELFF
DNA: TGTGCCAGCAGCCAAGAATCGCCAGGGAACGGGGAGCTGTTTTTT

V: TRBV4-3
J: TRBJ1-1
D: .
CDR3: CASSQEGNFLEAFF
DNA: TGCGCCAGCAGCCAAGAAGGTAACTTTCTGGAGGCTTTCTTT

V: TRBV1
J: TRBJ2-2
D: .
CDR3: CTSSVLTGEDTGELFF
DNA: TGCACCAGCAGCGTCTTGACGGGGGAGGACACCGGGGAGCTGTTTTTT

V: TRBV9
J: TRBJ1-1
D: .
CDR3: CASSVGTPLGTEAFF
DNA: TGTGCCAGCAGCGTAGGGACACCCCTGGGCACTGAAGCTTTCTTT

V: TRBV5-8
J: TRBJ2-5
D: .
CDR3: CASSFQGLETQYF
DNA: TGTGCCAGCAGCTTTCAGGGGTTGGAGACCCAGTACTTC

V: TRBV5-4
J: TRBJ2-4
D: .
CDR3: CASSLGTRRVQNIQYF
DNA: TGTGCCAGCAGCCTAGGAACGCGGAGGGTCCAAAACATTCAGTACTTC

V: TRBV2
J: TRBJ1-6
D: .
CDR3: CASRDRGSYNSPLHF
DNA: TGTGCCAGCAGGGACAGAGGCTCCTATAATTCACCCCTCCACTTT

V: TRBV18
J: TRBJ2-3
D: TRBD2
CDR3: CASSRTSGGAESDTQYF
DNA: TGTGCCAGCTCACGGACTAGCGGGGGGGCAGAGTCAGATACGCAGTATTTT

V: TRBV11-2
J: TRBJ1-3
D: .
CDR3: CASSSRTSVSGNTIYF
DNA: TGTGCCAGCAGCTCAAGGACATCCGTCTCTGGAAACACCATATATTTT

V: TRBV28
J: TRBJ1-5
D: TRBD1
CDR3: CASRPPAGQQVYWNQPQHF
DNA: TGTGCCAGCAGGCCTCCCGCGGGACAGCAGGTTTATTGGAATCAGCCCCAGCATTTT

V: TRBV7-2
J: TRBJ2-7
D: .
CDR3: CASSRTGTNEQYF
DNA: TGTGCCAGCAGCCGCACAGGAACCAACGAGCAGTACTTC

V: TRBV4-3
J: TRBJ2-5
D: TRBD2
CDR3: CASSSTWSGKETQYF
DNA: TGCGCCAGCAGTTCTACATGGAGCGGGAAAGAGACCCAGTACTTC

V: TRBV19
J: TRBJ2-7
D: TRBD2
CDR3: CASSPNPSGGVSYEQYF
DNA: TGTGCCAGTAGTCCAAATCCTAGCGGGGGGGTCTCCTACGAGCAGTACTTC

V: TRBV5-1
J: TRBJ1-1
D: TRBD1
CDR3: CASSPGQGLEAFF
DNA: TGCGCCAGCAGCCCGGGACAGGGGCTTGAAGCTTTCTTT

V: TRBV10-3
J: TRBJ1-1
D: .
CDR3: CAIKGRGPQGTEAFF
DNA: TGTGCCATCAAAGGGAGGGGCCCCCAAGGTACTGAAGCTTTCTTT

V: TRBV5-5
J: TRBJ2-7
D: .
CDR3: CASSLAELSYEQYF
DNA: TGTGCCAGCAGCTTGGCCGAGCTTAGCTACGAGCAGTACTTC

V: TRBV5-1
J: TRBJ2-7
D: TRBD1
CDR3: CASTGQGGANEQYF
DNA: TGCGCCAGCACTGGACAGGGTGGGGCCAACGAGCAGTACTTC

V: TRBV5-6
J: TRBJ2-7
D: TRBD1
CDR3: CASSARQGDYEQYF
DNA: TGTGCCAGCAGCGCCCGACAGGGGGACTACGAGCAGTACTTC

V: TRBV6-6
J: TRBJ1-5
D: .
CDR3: CASSYLDPGNQPQHF
DNA: TGTGCCAGCAGTTATCTTGACCCAGGGAATCAGCCCCAGCATTTT

V: TRBV11-1
J: TRBJ2-7
D: .
CDR3: CASSFDRIYEQYF
DNA: TGTGCCAGCAGCTTCGACAGGATATACGAGCAGTACTTC

V: TRBV2
J: TRBJ2-5
D: .
CDR3: CASRQFQETQYF
DNA: TGTGCCAGCCGACAGTTCCAAGAGACCCAGTACTTC

V: TRBV7-6
J: TRBJ2-7
D: .
CDR3: CASSQYGREIPYEQYF
DNA: TGTGCCAGCAGCCAATACGGACGGGAGATTCCCTACGAGCAGTACTTC

V: TRBV5-1
J: TRBJ1-5
D: TRBD1
CDR3: CASSLEGASNQPQHF
DNA: TGCGCCAGCAGCTTGGAGGGGGCTAGCAATCAGCCCCAGCATTTT

V: TRBV7-2
J: TRBJ1-1
D: .
CDR3: CASSLRQGGFGTEAFF
DNA: TGTGCCAGCAGCTTAAGGCAGGGAGGCTTCGGGACTGAAGCTTTCTTT

V: TRBV7-9
J: TRBJ1-2
D: .
CDR3: CASSSTATPRDYGYTF
DNA: TGTGCCAGCAGCTCCACTGCGACACCGAGGGACTATGGCTACACCTTC

V: TRBV7-9
J: TRBJ1-2
D: TRBD1
CDR3: CASSVGQQANYGYTF
DNA: TGTGCCAGCAGCGTGGGACAGCAAGCTAACTATGGCTACACCTTC

V: TRBV5-1
J: TRBJ2-1
D: .
CDR3: CASSLKEGGQNEQFF
DNA: TGCGCCAGCAGCTTGAAAGAGGGGGGACAGAATGAGCAGTTCTTC

V: TRBV19
J: TRBJ1-5
D: TRBD1
CDR3: CASTKTGAGNQPQHF
DNA: TGTGCCAGTACCAAGACAGGGGCGGGCAATCAGCCCCAGCATTTT

V: TRBV7-2
J: TRBJ2-6
D: TRBD1
CDR3: CASSSRDSYGANVLTF
DNA: TGTGCCAGCAGCTCCCGGGACAGTTATGGGGCCAACGTCCTGACTTTC

V: TRBV29-1
J: TRBJ1-6
D: TRBD1
CDR3: CSEYRGPSGSPLHF
DNA: TGCAGCGAGTACAGGGGGCCCTCTGGGTCACCCCTCCACTTT

V: TRBV19
J: TRBJ1-1
D: .
CDR3: CASSIVGGPGEAFF
DNA: TGTGCCAGTAGTATAGTCGGGGGGCCTGGTGAAGCTTTCTTT

V: TRBV13
J: TRBJ2-5
D: TRBD2
CDR3: CASSPGLAGGRETQYF
DNA: TGTGCCAGCAGCCCGGGACTAGCGGGGGGGCGAGAGACCCAGTACTTC